This TCR beta chain emerged from a study of control samples from healthy donors and cancer patients. The table came from immunoSEQ multiplex PCR; TCRdb's copy has only in-frame clones and leaves some out. This sample has about 130,000 clones, with nearly 90% found just once. V gave up 1 base and J gave up 0 bases, with 4 bases separating them. Per the germline V gene, CDR1 is SGHTA and CDR2 is FQGNSA. This CDR3 region has 15 residues. The sequence was collected from a man in his forties or fifties in good health. The chain couples TRBV7-2 to TRBJ2-6; D is unresolved. Source material: blood. CDR3 sequence reads: CASSLESSGANVLTF. In nucleotides, the CDR3 is TGTGCCAGCAGCTTAGAGAGCTCTGGGGCCAACGTCCTGACTTTC.